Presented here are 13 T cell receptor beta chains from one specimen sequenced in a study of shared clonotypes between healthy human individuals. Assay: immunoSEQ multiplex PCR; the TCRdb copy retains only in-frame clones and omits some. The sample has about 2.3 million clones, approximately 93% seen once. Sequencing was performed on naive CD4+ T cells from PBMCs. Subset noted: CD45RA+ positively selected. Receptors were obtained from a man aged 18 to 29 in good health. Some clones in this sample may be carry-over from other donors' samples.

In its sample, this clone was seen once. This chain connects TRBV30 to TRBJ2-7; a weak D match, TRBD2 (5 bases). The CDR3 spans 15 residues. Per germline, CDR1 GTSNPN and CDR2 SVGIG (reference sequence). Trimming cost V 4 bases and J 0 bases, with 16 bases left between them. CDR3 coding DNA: TGTGCCTGGACTCACCCGAGACTAAACTCCTACGAGCAGTACTTC. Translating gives CAWTHPRLNSYEQYF. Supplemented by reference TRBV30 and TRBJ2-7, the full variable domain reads SQTIHQWPATLVQPVGSPLSLECTVEGTSNPNLYWYRQAAGRGLQLLFYSVGIGQISSEVPQNLSASRPQDRQFILSSKKLLLSDSGFYLCAWTHPRLNSYEQYFGPGTRLTVT.

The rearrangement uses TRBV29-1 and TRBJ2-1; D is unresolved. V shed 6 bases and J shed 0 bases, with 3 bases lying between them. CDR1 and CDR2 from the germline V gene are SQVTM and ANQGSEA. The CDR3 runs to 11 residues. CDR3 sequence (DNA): TGCAGCGTGAACTCCTACAATGAGCAGTTCTTC. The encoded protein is CSVNSYNEQFF.

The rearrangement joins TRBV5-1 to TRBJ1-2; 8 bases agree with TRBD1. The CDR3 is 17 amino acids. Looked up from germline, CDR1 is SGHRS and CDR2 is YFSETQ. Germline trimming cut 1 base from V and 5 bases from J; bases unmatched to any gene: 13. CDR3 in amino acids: CASSLTADRGGSYGYTF. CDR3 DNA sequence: TGCGCCAGCAGCTTGACGGCCGACAGGGGAGGTTCTTATGGCTACACCTTC. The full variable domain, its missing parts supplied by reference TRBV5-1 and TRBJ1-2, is KAGVTQTPRYLIKTRGQQVTLSCSPISGHRSVSWYQQTPGQGLQFLFEYFSETQRNKGNFPGRFSGRQFSNSRSEMNVSTLELGDSALYLCASSLTADRGGSYGYTFGSGTRLTVV.

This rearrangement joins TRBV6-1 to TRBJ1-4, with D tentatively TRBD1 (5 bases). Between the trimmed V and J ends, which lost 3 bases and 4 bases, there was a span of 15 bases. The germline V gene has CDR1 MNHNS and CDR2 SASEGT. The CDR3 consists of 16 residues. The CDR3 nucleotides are TGTGCCAGCAGTGAGGAGGTCCGGGGGTTTAATGAAAAACTGTTTTTT. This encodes CASSEEVRGFNEKLFF.

The CDR3 sequence is CASTLGNRRYTGELFF. Here the CDR3 DNA reads TGTGCCAGTACTTTAGGTAACAGGCGATACACCGGGGAGCTGTTTTTT. The gene calls are TRBV19 and TRBJ2-2; D is perhaps TRBD1 (5 bases). The CDR3 consists of 16 residues. Between the trimmed V and J ends, which lost 7 bases and 3 bases, there was a span of 18 bases. The germline V gene encodes CDR1 LNHDA and CDR2 SQIVND (reference sequence).

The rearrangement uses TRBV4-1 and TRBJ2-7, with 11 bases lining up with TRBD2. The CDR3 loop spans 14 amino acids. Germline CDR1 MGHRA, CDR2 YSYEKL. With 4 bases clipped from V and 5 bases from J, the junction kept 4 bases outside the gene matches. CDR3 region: CASSPSGLADEQYF. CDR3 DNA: TGCGCCAGCAGCCCCTCGGGACTAGCGGACGAGCAGTACTTC.

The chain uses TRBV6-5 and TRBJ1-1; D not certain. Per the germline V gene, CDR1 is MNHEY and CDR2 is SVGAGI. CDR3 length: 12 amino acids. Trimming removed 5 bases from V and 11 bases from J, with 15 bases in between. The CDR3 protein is CASSRTRGLAFF. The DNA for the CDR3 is TGTGCCAGCAGTAGGACTCGCGGTTTGGCTTTCTTT.

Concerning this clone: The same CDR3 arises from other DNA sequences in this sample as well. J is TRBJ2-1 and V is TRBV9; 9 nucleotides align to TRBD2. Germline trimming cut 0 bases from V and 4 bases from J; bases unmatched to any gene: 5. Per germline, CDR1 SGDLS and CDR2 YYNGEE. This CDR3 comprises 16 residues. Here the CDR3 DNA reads TGTGCCAGCAGCGTAGTGGGTAGCGGGAGTTACAATGAGCAGTTCTTC. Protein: CASSVVGSGSYNEQFF.

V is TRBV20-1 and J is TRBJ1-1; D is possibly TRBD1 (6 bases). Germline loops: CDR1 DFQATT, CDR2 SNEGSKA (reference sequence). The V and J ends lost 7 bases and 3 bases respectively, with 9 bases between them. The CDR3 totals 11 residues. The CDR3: CSVGGYTEAFF. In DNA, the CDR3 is TGCAGTGTAGGGGGTTACACTGAAGCTTTCTTT.

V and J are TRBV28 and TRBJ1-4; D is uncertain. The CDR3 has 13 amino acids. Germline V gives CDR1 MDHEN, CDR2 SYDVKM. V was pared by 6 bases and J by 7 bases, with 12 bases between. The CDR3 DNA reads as TGTGCCAGCAGATGGGCGCAGATTGAAAAACTGTTTTTT. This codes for CASRWAQIEKLFF. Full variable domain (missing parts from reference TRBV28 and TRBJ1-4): DVKVTQSSRYLVKRTGEKVFLECVQDMDHENMFWYRQDPGLGLRLIYFSYDVKMKEKGDIPEGYSVSREKKERFSLILESASTNQTSMYLCASRWAQIEKLFFGSGTQLSVL.

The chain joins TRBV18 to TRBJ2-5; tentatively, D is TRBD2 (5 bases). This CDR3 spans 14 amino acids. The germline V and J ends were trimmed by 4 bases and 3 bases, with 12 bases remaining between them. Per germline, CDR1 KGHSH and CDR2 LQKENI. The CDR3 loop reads CASSLGTGEETQYF. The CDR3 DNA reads TGTGCCAGCTCACTGGGTACCGGGGAAGAGACCCAGTACTTC.

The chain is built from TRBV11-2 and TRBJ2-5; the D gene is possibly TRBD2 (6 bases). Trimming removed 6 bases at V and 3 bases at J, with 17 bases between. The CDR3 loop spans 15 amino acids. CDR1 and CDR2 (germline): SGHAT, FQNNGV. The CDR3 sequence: CASRRVGRREETQYF. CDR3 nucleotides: TGTGCCAGCAGGCGGGTTGGGAGGAGGGAAGAGACCCAGTACTTC.

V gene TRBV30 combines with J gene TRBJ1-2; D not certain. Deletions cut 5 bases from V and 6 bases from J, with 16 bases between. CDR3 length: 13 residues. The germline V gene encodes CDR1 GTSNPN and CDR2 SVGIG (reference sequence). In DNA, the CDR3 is TGTGCCTGGGGAATCTTTGGACCCCATGGCTACACCTTC. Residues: CAWGIFGPHGYTF.